A single sample is the source of the 10 T cell receptor beta chains below, sequenced in a study of OX40 agonist ivuxolimab in advanced cancers. The repertoire was sequenced with immunoSEQ multiplex PCR; TCRdb's copy has only in-frame clones and lacks some. The data contain about 64,000 clones, around 88% of them singletons. The sequences come from CD4+ or CD8+ T cells sorted from blood, collected in a trial of the OX40 agonist ivuxolimab. These receptors came from an adult with an advanced solid tumor such as melanoma, head and neck, liver or kidney cancer.

Only one count was recorded for this clone. The J gene is TRBJ2-6, the V gene TRBV4-1, with D unclear. Deletions cut 0 bases from V and 0 bases from J, with 9 bases between. CDR3 size: 17 residues. Per the germline V gene, CDR1 is MGHRA and CDR2 is YSYEKL. Written as DNA, the CDR3 is TGCGCCAGCAGCCAAGAAAGTCGCTCCTCTGGGGCCAACGTCCTGACTTTC. Encoded protein: CASSQESRSSGANVLTF.

The genes are TRBV5-4 and TRBJ2-7; maybe TRBD1 (5 bases). CDR3 size: 14 residues. V shed 4 bases and J shed 7 bases, with 18 bases lying between them. Germline V gene data show CDR1 as SGHNT and CDR2 as YYREEE (reference sequence). CDR3 residues: CASSPEPDRQEQYF. In DNA, the CDR3 is TGTGCCAGCAGCCCCGAACCAGACAGACAAGAGCAGTACTTC.

Judged by abundance, this clone is medium-sized. V is TRBV27 and J is TRBJ2-7, with 8 bases aligning to TRBD1. CDR1 MNHEY and CDR2 SMNVEV come from the germline V gene (reference sequence). Trimming took 4 bases from V and 2 from J; bases not matched to a gene: 1. The CDR3 loop spans 13 amino acids. CDR3 sequence reads: CASSSDRAYEQYF. The CDR3 nucleotides read TGTGCCAGCAGTTCGGACAGGGCCTACGAGCAGTACTTC.

The rearrangement joins TRBV7-2 to TRBJ2-7, with D unresolved. Deletions cut 5 bases from V and 6 bases from J, with 11 bases between. The CDR3 length is 12 residues. Germline V gene lookup returns CDR1 SGHTA and CDR2 FQGNSA. In DNA, the CDR3 is TGTGCCAGCAGCCTGACGTCCGGCGAGCAGTACTTC. As protein: CASSLTSGEQYF.

The chain uses TRBV27 and TRBJ1-5, with D possibly matching TRBD1 (5 bases). In germline, CDR1 is MNHEY, CDR2 SMNVEV (reference sequence). This CDR3 has 13 residues. Trimming removed 6 bases at V and 5 bases at J, with 11 bases between. The CDR3 loop reads CASRSDSYQPQHF. The DNA for the CDR3 is TGTGCCAGCAGATCTGACAGCTATCAGCCCCAGCATTTT.

The gene calls are TRBV7-2 and TRBJ1-2; the match to TRBD1 covers 9 bases. The CDR3 length is 14 residues. V gave up 6 bases and J gave up 5 bases; unmatched junction bases: 7. Germline CDR1 is SGHTA and CDR2 is FQGNSA. The CDR3 sequence: CASRKGQGSYGYTF. The CDR3, as DNA: TGTGCCAGCAGGAAGGGACAGGGCTCTTATGGCTACACCTTC. The entire variable domain, with the rest obtained from reference TRBV7-2 and TRBJ1-2, is as follows: GAGVSQSPSNKVTEKGKDVELRCDPISGHTALYWYRQSLGQGLEFLIYFQGNSAPDKSGLPSDRFSAERTGGSVSTLTIQRTQQEDSAVYLCASRKGQGSYGYTFGSGTRLTVV.

The V and J genes are TRBV5-6 and TRBJ2-3, with D hard to call. Trimming pared 1 base from V and 1 base from J, leaving 4 bases between. The CDR3 covers 13 residues. Germline CDR1 reads SGHDT; CDR2 reads YYEEEE. The CDR3 DNA reads as TGTGCCAGCAGCTTGCCCGGCACAGATACGCAGTATTTT. Protein sequence: CASSLPGTDTQYF.

V and J are TRBV11-2 and TRBJ1-4; D remains unclear. The CDR3 covers 11 residues. Germline V CDR1 and CDR2: SGHAT, FQNNGV. V gave up 3 bases and J gave up 7 bases, with 3 bases separating them. The CDR3 loop is CASSFSEKLFF. CDR3 in DNA: TGTGCCAGCAGCTTTAGTGAAAAACTGTTTTTT.

Details on this clone: The DNA is left out, because the CDR3 cannot be placed on it with certainty; the CDR3 is given as TCRdb lists it. The chain employs TRBV7-9 and TRBJ1-2. The CDR3 length equals 13 residues, ends included. Germline lookup yields CDR1 SEHNR and CDR2 FQNEAQ (reference sequence). CDR3 protein: CASSLAFGGGNTF.

This clone was detected only once. The chain combines TRBV25-1 with TRBJ1-3; D remains ambiguous. Deletions cut 3 bases from V and 3 bases from J, with 15 bases between. This CDR3 has 16 amino acids. Germline CDR1 is MGHDK and CDR2 is SYGVNS. The CDR3 DNA reads TGTGCCAGCAGTGACCACACTGGGCCCTTTGGAAACACCATATATTTT. This gives the protein CASSDHTGPFGNTIYF. Full variable domain (rest looked up from reference TRBV25-1 and TRBJ1-3): EADIYQTPRYLVIGTGKKITLECSQTMGHDKMYWYQQDPGMELHLIHYSYGVNSTEKGDLSSESTVSRIRTEHFPLTLESARPSHTSQYLCASSDHTGPFGNTIYFGEGSWLTVV.